Listed below are T cell receptor beta chains from one sample, sequenced in a study of blood T cells in healthy people across ages. TCRdb re-called the 5' RACE reads with MiXCR, one entry per CDR3 protein. In the table there are 1.5 million to 2 million distinct CDR3 sequences, 49% of which are singletons. The sequenced sample was blood. These receptors were obtained from a middle-aged woman in good health. Both conserved end residues are part of each CDR3. A D gene is named only where the DNA matches it firmly. Size values are once, few and many counts, or a class for expanded clones, and some rows have none.

J: TRBJ1-2; size: -; D: TRBD1; V: TRBV24-1; CDR3: CATSQTGMGYTF; DNA: TGTGCCACCAGCCAGACAGGGATGGGCTACACCTTC
J: TRBJ2-5; size: -; D: -; V: TRBV20-1; CDR3: CSARWLETQYF; DNA: TGCAGTGCTAGATGGTTAGAGACCCAGTACTTC
J: TRBJ2-1; size: -; D: -; V: TRBV10-3; CDR3: CAISEGGLYNEQFF; DNA: TGTGCCATCAGTGAAGGCGGGCTTTACAATGAGCAGTTCTTC
J: TRBJ2-1; size: -; D: TRBD2; V: TRBV12-3/TRBV12-4; CDR3: CASSLTGGLGQFF; DNA: TGTGCCAGCAGTTTAACGGGGGGGTTAGGGCAGTTCTTC
J: TRBJ2-3; size: -; D: -; V: TRBV20-1; CDR3: CSARVVSATQYF; DNA: TGCAGTGCTAGAGTCGTTAGCGCTACGCAGTATTTT
J: TRBJ2-1; size: many; D: TRBD2; V: TRBV6-5; CDR3: CASSQRTSGAGEQFF; DNA: TGTGCCAGCAGTCAGAGGACTAGCGGGGCCGGTGAGCAGTTCTTC
J: TRBJ2-7; size: -; D: -; V: TRBV9; CDR3: CASSARTDSYEQYF; DNA: TGTGCCAGCAGCGCACGGACAGATTCCTACGAGCAGTACTTC
J: TRBJ1-1; size: once; D: -; V: TRBV3-1; CDR3: CASSQDGGAGTEAFF; DNA: TGTGCCAGCAGCCAAGATGGTGGCGCAGGGACTGAAGCTTTCTTT
J: TRBJ2-3; size: -; D: TRBD2; V: TRBV28; CDR3: CASSSGTSVWTDTQYF; DNA: TGTGCCAGCAGTTCAGGGACTAGCGTTTGGACAGATACGCAGTATTTT
J: TRBJ2-1; size: once; D: -; V: TRBV20-1; CDR3: CSVKYQETQFF; DNA: TGCAGCGTAAAGTACCAAGAGACCCAGTTCTTC
J: TRBJ2-7; size: -; D: TRBD2; V: TRBV5-1; CDR3: CASSFLGGDFSYEQYF; DNA: TGCGCCAGCAGCTTCCTTGGGGGGGATTTCTCCTACGAGCAGTACTTC
J: TRBJ2-6; size: -; D: TRBD1; V: TRBV7-8; CDR3: CASSPGQVYSGANVLTF; DNA: TGTGCCAGCAGCCCGGGACAGGTTTACTCTGGGGCCAACGTCCTGACTTTC
J: TRBJ2-3; size: few; D: TRBD2; V: TRBV5-4; CDR3: CASSLPGLVGILLSDTQYF; DNA: TGTGCCAGCAGTCTTCCCGGACTAGTGGGAATACTTCTATCAGATACGCAGTATTTT
J: TRBJ2-1; size: -; D: TRBD2; V: TRBV20-1; CDR3: CSARDLQSGGETQFF; DNA: TGCAGTGCTAGAGATCTCCAGAGCGGGGGCGAGACCCAGTTCTTC
J: TRBJ2-3; size: many; D: -; V: TRBV10-3; CDR3: CAIRETDTQYF; DNA: TGTGCCATCAGGGAAACAGATACGCAGTATTTT
J: TRBJ2-7; size: -; D: -; V: TRBV7-3; CDR3: CASSLKRSSSYEQYF; DNA: TGTGCCAGCAGCTTAAAGCGGAGCAGCTCCTACGAGCAGTACTTC
J: TRBJ2-7; size: few; D: -; V: TRBV29-1; CDR3: CSVDTARQGGSQYF; DNA: TGCAGCGTTGATACCGCCCGACAGGGAGGTTCGCAGTACTTC
J: TRBJ2-3; size: many; D: -; V: TRBV11-2; CDR3: CASSLVRGGTQYF; DNA: TGTGCCAGCAGCTTAGTGCGAGGTGGTACGCAGTATTTT
J: TRBJ1-4; size: few; D: -; V: TRBV5-1; CDR3: CASSFPDEKLFF; DNA: TGCGCCAGCAGCTTTCCGGATGAAAAACTGTTTTTT
J: TRBJ1-2; size: -; D: TRBD1; V: TRBV4-2; CDR3: CASSQAGTGTNYGYTF; DNA: TGTGCCAGCAGCCAAGCTGGGACAGGGACTAACTATGGCTACACCTTC
J: TRBJ2-1; size: few; D: -; V: TRBV7-2; CDR3: CATNNPMNIHNEQFF; DNA: TGTGCCACGAACAACCCCATGAACATACACAATGAGCAGTTCTTC
J: TRBJ1-6; size: few; D: -; V: TRBV25-1; CDR3: CASSEGWNSPLHF; DNA: TGTGCCAGCAGTGAAGGATGGAATTCACCCCTCCACTTT
J: TRBJ2-5; size: few; D: TRBD2; V: TRBV5-1; CDR3: CASSLTSGAQQETQYF; DNA: TGCGCCAGCAGCCTGACTAGCGGGGCCCAACAAGAGACCCAGTACTTC
J: TRBJ2-5; size: few; D: -; V: TRBV10-3; CDR3: CAISESPQKETQYF; DNA: TGTGCCATCAGTGAGTCGCCTCAAAAAGAGACCCAGTACTTC
J: TRBJ1-4; size: -; D: -; V: TRBV5-1; CDR3: CASSFGQHEKLFF; DNA: TGCGCCAGCAGCTTCGGACAGCATGAAAAACTGTTTTTT
J: TRBJ1-4; size: -; D: TRBD1; V: TRBV7-9; CDR3: CASSPVRGQGDMNEKLFF; DNA: TGTGCCAGCAGCCCAGTCCGGGGACAGGGGGACATGAATGAAAAACTGTTTTTT
J: TRBJ2-6; size: -; D: -; V: TRBV5-5; CDR3: CASSLGATGANVLTF; DNA: TGTGCCAGCAGCTTGGGGGCGACGGGAGCCAACGTCCTGACTTTC
J: TRBJ2-3; size: few; D: TRBD1; V: TRBV5-1; CDR3: CASSARGPADTQYF; DNA: TGCGCCAGCAGCGCCAGGGGGCCCGCAGATACGCAGTATTTT
J: TRBJ2-5; size: -; D: TRBD1; V: TRBV11-2; CDR3: CASSSGQGFKETQYF; DNA: TGTGCCAGCAGCTCCGGACAGGGTTTTAAGGAGACCCAGTACTTC
J: TRBJ1-2; size: -; D: -; V: TRBV12-3/TRBV12-4; CDR3: CASSFKVGGLSGYGYTF; DNA: TGTGCCAGCAGTTTTAAGGTGGGGGGCTTAAGTGGCTATGGCTACACTTTC
J: TRBJ2-1; size: -; D: -; V: TRBV27; CDR3: CASSKVALPYEQFF; DNA: TGTGCCAGCAGTAAAGTCGCCCTTCCCTATGAGCAGTTCTTC
J: TRBJ2-1; size: -; D: TRBD1; V: TRBV28; CDR3: CASSSAGTGSCNEQFF; DNA: TGTGCCAGCAGTTCCGCCGGGACAGGGTCCTGCAATGAGCAGTTCTTC
J: TRBJ2-6; size: -; D: -; V: TRBV6-2/TRBV6-3; CDR3: CASDGMRGRSGSGANVLTF; DNA: TGTGCCAGCGACGGAATGCGGGGCAGGTCGGGGTCTGGGGCCAACGTCCTGACTTTC
J: TRBJ1-2; size: -; D: -; V: TRBV11-1; CDR3: CASSLAQRDGYTF; DNA: TGTGCCAGCAGCTTAGCGCAAAGGGATGGCTACACCTTC
J: TRBJ2-5; size: -; D: TRBD2; V: TRBV5-1; CDR3: CASSIRAGAGETQYF; DNA: TGCGCCAGCAGCATCAGAGCGGGGGCCGGAGAGACCCAGTACTTC
J: TRBJ2-7; size: few; D: TRBD1; V: TRBV27; CDR3: CASSLTFGTGSYEQYF; DNA: TGTGCCAGCAGCCTAACGTTCGGGACAGGGTCCTACGAGCAGTACTTC
J: TRBJ1-2; size: -; D: -; V: TRBV20-1; CDR3: CSAREPRQIIPYGYTF; DNA: TGCAGTGCTAGAGAGCCCCGACAGATTATTCCCTATGGCTACACCTTC
J: TRBJ2-1; size: -; D: -; V: TRBV7-9; CDR3: CASSGDLYNEQFF; DNA: TGTGCCAGCAGTGGGGACCTTTACAATGAGCAGTTCTTC
J: TRBJ1-2; size: few; D: TRBD1; V: TRBV11-3; CDR3: CASSLGWTGENYGYTF; DNA: TGTGCCAGCAGCTTAGGCTGGACAGGGGAGAACTATGGCTACACCTTC
J: TRBJ2-3; size: once; D: TRBD2; V: TRBV27; CDR3: CASGRLATGGTDTQYF; DNA: TGTGCCAGCGGCCGACTAGCGACCGGAGGCACAGATACGCAGTATTTT
J: TRBJ2-7; size: many; D: -; V: TRBV20-1; CDR3: CSAPLVHEQYF; DNA: TGCAGTGCTCCTTTAGTCCACGAGCAGTACTTC
J: TRBJ2-7; size: few; D: -; V: TRBV7-2; CDR3: CASSLGTMTMGEQYF; DNA: TGTGCCAGCAGCTTAGGAACTATGACGATGGGGGAGCAGTACTTC
J: TRBJ2-3; size: few; D: -; V: TRBV29-1; CDR3: CSGSGRSSTDTQYF; DNA: TGCAGCGGATCGGGACGGAGTTCCACAGATACGCAGTATTTT
J: TRBJ1-6; size: many; D: -; V: TRBV12-3/TRBV12-4; CDR3: CASSSSYSPLHF; DNA: TGTGCCAGCAGTTCTAGTTATTCACCCCTCCACTTT
J: TRBJ2-5; size: -; D: -; V: TRBV28; CDR3: CASIQTGLSPDSYQETQYF; DNA: TGTGCCAGCATCCAGACGGGACTCTCACCAGACTCATACCAAGAGACCCAGTACTTC
J: TRBJ1-2; size: few; D: TRBD1; V: TRBV9; CDR3: CASSSQPGQEYKANYGYTF; DNA: TGTGCCAGCAGCTCACAACCGGGACAGGAATACAAAGCTAACTATGGCTACACCTTC
J: TRBJ2-7; size: -; D: -; V: TRBV15; CDR3: CATSSQTGYEQYF; DNA: TGTGCCACCAGCAGTCAGACGGGCTACGAGCAGTACTTC
J: TRBJ2-1; size: once; D: -; V: TRBV20-1; CDR3: CSAFSVNDNEQFF; DNA: TGCAGTGCTTTTAGCGTAAACGACAATGAGCAGTTCTTC
J: TRBJ2-5; size: once; D: TRBD2; V: TRBV5-5; CDR3: CASAKGLAGGQETQYF; DNA: TGTGCCAGCGCGAAGGGGCTAGCGGGGGGACAAGAGACCCAGTACTTC
J: TRBJ2-7; size: -; D: TRBD2; V: TRBV7-2; CDR3: CASSIVAGSSYNEQYF; DNA: TGTGCCAGCAGCATCGTAGCGGGGAGCTCCTACAATGAGCAGTACTTC
J: TRBJ2-3; size: few; D: -; V: TRBV4-3; CDR3: CASSQEWQASTDTQYF; DNA: TGCGCCAGCAGCCAAGAGTGGCAGGCTAGCACAGATACGCAGTATTTT
J: TRBJ2-7; size: few; D: -; V: TRBV5-1; CDR3: CASSLTGHPTYEQYF; DNA: TGCGCCAGCAGCTTGACAGGTCATCCCACCTACGAGCAGTACTTC
J: TRBJ1-5; size: few; D: -; V: TRBV20-1; CDR3: CSAPGGGEVNQPQHF; DNA: TGCAGTGCCCCCGGAGGAGGGGAGGTGAATCAGCCCCAGCATTTT
J: TRBJ2-5; size: -; D: TRBD1; V: TRBV28; CDR3: CASMETGGWDQETQYF; DNA: TGTGCCAGCATGGAGACAGGGGGCTGGGATCAAGAGACCCAGTACTTC